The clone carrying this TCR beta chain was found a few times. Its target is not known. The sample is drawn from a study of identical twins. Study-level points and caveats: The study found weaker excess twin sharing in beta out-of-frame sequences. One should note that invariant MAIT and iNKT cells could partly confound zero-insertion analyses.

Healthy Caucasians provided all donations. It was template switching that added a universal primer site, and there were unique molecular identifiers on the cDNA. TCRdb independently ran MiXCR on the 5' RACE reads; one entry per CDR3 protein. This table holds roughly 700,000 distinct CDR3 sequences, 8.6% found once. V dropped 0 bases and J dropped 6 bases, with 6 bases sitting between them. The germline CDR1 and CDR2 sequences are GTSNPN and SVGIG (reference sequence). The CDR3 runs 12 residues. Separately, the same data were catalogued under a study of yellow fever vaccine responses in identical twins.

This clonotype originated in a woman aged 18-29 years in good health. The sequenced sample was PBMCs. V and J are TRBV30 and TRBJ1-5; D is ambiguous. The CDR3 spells CAWSVERQPQHF. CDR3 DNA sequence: TGTGCCTGGAGTGTAGAGCGTCAGCCCCAGCATTTT.